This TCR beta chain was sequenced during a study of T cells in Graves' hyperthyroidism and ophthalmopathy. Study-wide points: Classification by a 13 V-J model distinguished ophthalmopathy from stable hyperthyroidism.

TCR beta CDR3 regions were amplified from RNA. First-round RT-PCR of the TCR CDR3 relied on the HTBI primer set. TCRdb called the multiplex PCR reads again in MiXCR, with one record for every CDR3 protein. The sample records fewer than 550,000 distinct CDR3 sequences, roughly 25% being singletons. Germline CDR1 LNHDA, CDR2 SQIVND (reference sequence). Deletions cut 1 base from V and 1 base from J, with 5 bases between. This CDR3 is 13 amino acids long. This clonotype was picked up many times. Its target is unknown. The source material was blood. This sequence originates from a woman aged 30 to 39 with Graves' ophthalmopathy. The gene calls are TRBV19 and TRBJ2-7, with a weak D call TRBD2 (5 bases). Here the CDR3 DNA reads TGTGCCAGTAGTATAGGGGAGTCCTACGAGCAGTACTTC. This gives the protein CASSIGESYEQYF.